The 5 T cell receptor beta chains below come from one sample, sequenced in a study of T cell repertoires in cytomegalovirus infection. MiXCR was run by TCRdb on the reads, yielding one entry per CDR3 protein. The top ten clones hold 3.5% to 4.5% of a sample with roughly 300,000 distinct CDR3 sequences, 8% to 9.5% of them seen once. The sequenced sample consisted of PBMCs. The source is a human donor in good health (CMV status not recorded). Some clones in this sample may be carry-over from other donors' samples.

This clonotype showed up just a few times. The J gene is TRBJ1-2, the V gene TRBV7-3; 9 nucleotides match TRBD1. Germline trimming cut 2 bases from V and 8 bases from J; bases unmatched to any gene: 9. The CDR3 runs to 15 residues. In germline, CDR1 is SGHTA, CDR2 FQGTGA. As DNA, the CDR3 is TGTGCCAGCAGCTTAGGTACCGGGACAGGGCACGGCTACACCTTC. This gives the protein CASSLGTGTGHGYTF.

This clonotype was seen a handful of times. This chain uses TRBV10-1 with TRBJ2-2; 10 positions agree with TRBD2. Unmatched junction bases numbered 13, after V lost 4 bases and J lost 5 bases. CDR1 and CDR2 (germline): WNHNN, SYGVQD (reference sequence). The CDR3 sequence is 18 residues long. Here the CDR3 DNA reads TGCGCCAGCAGTGGCTCTTCTACTAGCGGGATAGGTACCGGGGAGCTGTTTTTT. Translating gives CASSGSSTSGIGTGELFF.

The chain employs TRBV7-9 and TRBJ1-5; D not resolved. V was pared by 5 bases and J by 2 bases, with 16 bases between. The CDR3 runs 16 residues. Germline V lookup: CDR1 SEHNR, CDR2 FQNEAQ (reference sequence). The CDR3 loop reads CASSDSRGPRNQPQHF. The CDR3 DNA is TGTGCCAGCAGCGACTCGCGAGGGCCTCGCAATCAGCCCCAGCATTTT.

The chain has TRBV20-1 and TRBJ1-4; possibly TRBD1 for D (6 bases). The CDR3 is 15 residues long. Germline V CDR1 and CDR2: DFQATT, SNEGSKA (reference sequence). The V end lost 0 bases, the J end lost 10 bases, and 18 bases lay between the germline ends. CDR3 amino acids: CSARDPGQGSVKLFF. CDR3 DNA: TGCAGTGCTAGAGATCCAGGTCAGGGGAGCGTAAAACTGTTTTTT.

The chain uses TRBV5-4 and TRBJ1-1; D not resolved. Looked up from germline, CDR1 is SGHNT and CDR2 is YYREEE (reference sequence). The CDR3 loop spans 13 amino acids. The V end was cut by 0 bases, the J end by 4 bases, with 7 bases between. CDR3 DNA: TGTGCCAGCAGCTTGGGAGGATTCACTGAAGCTTTCTTT. This encodes CASSLGGFTEAFF.